This T cell receptor beta chain was documented in a study of shared clonotypes between healthy human individuals. TCRdb keeps only in-frame clones here, not all; method: immunoSEQ multiplex PCR. The table has hundreds of thousands of clones, roughly 96% seen once. This CDR3 is built from 16 residues. J was trimmed by 1 base and V by 3 bases; bases with no gene match: 3. Germline values: CDR1 SGHRS, CDR2 YFSETQ. Terminally differentiated effector memory CD45RA+ cells were excluded by CCR7 positive selection of CD45RO-negative cells. This TCR derives from a woman younger than 45 in good health. The sample was naive CD8+ T cells sorted from blood. V is TRBV5-1 and J is TRBJ2-2; 10 bases line up with TRBD2. The CDR3 protein is CASSSRLAGNTGELFF. CDR3 DNA sequence: TGCGCCAGCAGCTCACGACTAGCGGGGAACACCGGGGAGCTGTTTTTT.